One and the same sample provided the 6 T cell receptor beta chains below, sequenced in a study of blood T cell repertoires in COVID-19. Clones were sequenced by immunoSEQ multiplex PCR, and TCRdb holds only the in-frame ones, with some missing. The sample holds about 77,000 clones; roughly nine tenths are singletons and the top ten take 16%. Sequencing used peripheral blood. The receptors originated from a woman aged 80 or over with active or convalescent COVID-19.

The V gene is TRBV7-8, the J gene TRBJ1-1; 10 bases are a match to TRBD1. The J segment lost 7 bases and the V segment lost 5 bases, leaving 10 bases of the junction unmatched. Germline loops: CDR1 SGHVS, CDR2 FQNEAQ. CDR3 length equals 15 residues. The CDR3 spells CASSDTGTGDFEAFF. The CDR3 DNA follows: TGTGCCAGCAGCGATACCGGGACAGGGGATTTTGAAGCTTTCTTT.

This chain connects TRBV5-6 to TRBJ1-1; no reliable D call. CDR3 length equals 15 residues. Looked up from germline, CDR1 is SGHDT and CDR2 is YYEEEE. V was trimmed by 3 bases and J by 0 bases, leaving 12 bases between them. This CDR3 reads CASSSRRIMNTEAFF. In DNA, the CDR3 is TGTGCCAGCAGCTCTCGGAGGATCATGAACACTGAAGCTTTCTTT.

V is TRBV7-9 and J is TRBJ2-3; 11 positions match TRBD2. The CDR3 is made up of 17 amino acids. Germline V gene data show CDR1 as SEHNR and CDR2 as FQNEAQ (reference sequence). J was trimmed by 2 bases and V by 5 bases; bases with no gene match: 9. CDR3 protein: CASSRGLAGFDTDTQYF. CDR3 nucleotide sequence: TGTGCCAGCAGCCGTGGACTAGCGGGTTTTGACACAGATACGCAGTATTTT. Full variable domain (rest looked up from reference TRBV7-9 and TRBJ2-3): DTGVSQNPRHKITKRGQNVTFRCDPISEHNRLYWYRQTLGQGPEFLTYFQNEAQLEKSRLLSDRFSAERPKGSFSTLEIQRTEQGDSAMYLCASSRGLAGFDTDTQYFGPGTRLTVL.

The chain links TRBV6-2 or TRBV6-3 to TRBJ2-3; D unresolved. V lost 0 bases, J lost 6 bases, and 4 bases lay in between. The germline CDR1 and CDR2 sequences are MNHEY and SVGEGT. The CDR3 is made up of 12 amino acids. The chain's CDR3 is CASSYSRDTQYF. CDR3 DNA sequence: TGTGCCAGCAGTTACTCGAGGGATACGCAGTATTTT.

This chain joins TRBV6-5 and TRBJ1-1, with 7 bases lining up with TRBD1. Germline V gene lookup returns CDR1 MNHEY and CDR2 SVGAGI. The V gene end was trimmed by 2 bases and the J gene end by 0 bases; junction bases not matched to a gene: 3. CDR3 length: 15 amino acids. In DNA form, the CDR3 reads TGTGCCAGCAGTTACAGGGGACAGATGAACACTGAAGCTTTCTTT. Its protein is CASSYRGQMNTEAFF.

This rearrangement joins TRBV4-3 to TRBJ1-6; D perhaps matches TRBD1 (5 bases). Germline V gene lookup returns CDR1 LGHNA and CDR2 YSLEER. This CDR3 has 14 residues. V lost 0 bases to trimming and J lost 10 bases, with 10 bases between them. Here the CDR3 DNA reads TGCGCCAGCAGCCAAGACAGGGTCGCGTCACCCCTCCACTTT. It yields the protein CASSQDRVASPLHF.